The clone carrying this T cell receptor (beta chain) was seen ten or more times. The antigen remains undetermined. Construction of TCR beta libraries was performed using quantitative 5'-RACE with molecular barcodes. TCRdb itself ran the 5' RACE reads through MiXCR, one entry per CDR3 protein. The sample records roughly 130,000 distinct CDR3 sequences, roughly 8.8% being singletons. These data originate in a study of CD8 T cells in ankylosing spondylitis. Study-level results: Disease-linked clones were reportedly significantly enriched in matched ankylosing spondylitis synovial fluid. Made up of under ten highly homologous variants, a TCR beta motif appeared characteristic of ankylosing spondylitis blood.

The ends were cut back, 2 bases at V and 6 bases at J, with 10 bases in the middle. The germline V gene has CDR1 DFQATT and CDR2 SNEGSKA (reference sequence). The CDR3 totals 13 residues. Sequenced material: synovial fluid, either unsorted or a sorted T cell fraction (not recorded which). The chain employs TRBV20-1 and TRBJ2-2, with a weak D call TRBD1 (6 bases). This TCR was recovered from a male donor with ankylosing spondylitis. The CDR3 region has the DNA TGCAGTGCTAGAATGGGGGCTCCCGGGGAGCTGTTTTTT. This translates into CSARMGAPGELFF.